This T cell receptor (beta chain) was recorded in a study of graft-versus-host responses after intestinal transplantation. The overall study: The whole recipient group had anti-thymocyte globulin induction followed by tacrolimus and steroids for 2 to 3 years.

Germline V gene sequence: CDR1 SGHVS, CDR2 FNYEAQ. V gave up 5 bases and J gave up 1 base; unmatched junction bases: 8. This CDR3 contains 16 residues. Whole-study findings and limits: Early HvG declines after transplant were associated with peak circulating GvH clone levels.

Notes on this clone: Its antigen is unknown.

This table comes from immunoSEQ multiplex PCR, and its TCRdb copy is limited to in-frame clones, with some not included. Seen here are around 110,000 clones, 87% observed once, and the top ten hold approximately 0.76%. The source material was unstimulated CD4+ T cells sorted from spleen or lymph node cells, sampled before transplant. The receptor was derived from a human donor who was the organ donor for an intestinal transplant. V and J are TRBV7-6 and TRBJ2-4, with TRBD2 matching over 7 bases. DNA of the CDR3: TGTGCCAGCAGCCCCCGGACTAGTACGGCCAAAAACATTCAGTACTTC. Translating gives CASSPRTSTAKNIQYF.